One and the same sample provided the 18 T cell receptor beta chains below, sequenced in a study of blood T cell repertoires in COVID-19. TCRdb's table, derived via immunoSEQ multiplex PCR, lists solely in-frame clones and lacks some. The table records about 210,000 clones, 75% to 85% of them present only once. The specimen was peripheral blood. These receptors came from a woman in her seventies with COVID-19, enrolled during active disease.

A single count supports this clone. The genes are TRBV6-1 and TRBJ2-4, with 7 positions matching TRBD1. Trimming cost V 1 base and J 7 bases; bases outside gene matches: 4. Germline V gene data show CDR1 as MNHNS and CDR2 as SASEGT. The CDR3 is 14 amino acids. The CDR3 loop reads CASSEDRGWNIQYF. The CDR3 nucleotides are TGTGCCAGCAGTGAAGACAGGGGATGGAACATTCAGTACTTC.

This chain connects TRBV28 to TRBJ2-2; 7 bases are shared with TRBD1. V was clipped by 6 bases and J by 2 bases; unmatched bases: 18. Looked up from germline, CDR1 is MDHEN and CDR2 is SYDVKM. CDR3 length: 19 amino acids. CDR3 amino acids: CASSDPGQSRWANTGELFF. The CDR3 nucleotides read TGTGCCAGCAGCGATCCGGGACAGTCAAGGTGGGCTAACACCGGGGAGCTGTTTTTT.

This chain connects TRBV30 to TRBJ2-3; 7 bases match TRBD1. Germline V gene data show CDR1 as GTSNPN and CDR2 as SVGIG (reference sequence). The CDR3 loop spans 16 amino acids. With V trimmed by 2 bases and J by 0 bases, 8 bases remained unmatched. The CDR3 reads CAWSTRTGRSTDTQYF. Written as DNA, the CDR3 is TGTGCCTGGAGTACTCGGACAGGACGCAGCACAGATACGCAGTATTTT. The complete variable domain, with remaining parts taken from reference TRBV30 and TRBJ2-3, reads SQTIHQWPATLVQPVGSPLSLECTVEGTSNPNLYWYRQAAGRGLQLLFYSVGIGQISSEVPQNLSASRPQDRQFILSSKKLLLSDSGFYLCAWSTRTGRSTDTQYFGPGTRLTVL.

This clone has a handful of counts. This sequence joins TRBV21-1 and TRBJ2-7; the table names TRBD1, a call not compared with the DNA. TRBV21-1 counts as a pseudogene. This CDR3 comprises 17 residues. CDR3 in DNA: TGTGCCAGCATCTTTCGCTTGAAAACAGGGGAGGCCTACGAGCAGTACTTC. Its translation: CASIFRLKTGEAYEQYF.

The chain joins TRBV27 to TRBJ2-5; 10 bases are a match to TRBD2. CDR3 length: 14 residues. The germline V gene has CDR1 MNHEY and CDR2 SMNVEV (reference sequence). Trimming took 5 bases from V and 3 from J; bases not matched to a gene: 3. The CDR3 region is CASSLAGVEETQYF. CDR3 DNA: TGTGCCAGCAGTCTAGCGGGAGTGGAAGAGACCCAGTACTTC.

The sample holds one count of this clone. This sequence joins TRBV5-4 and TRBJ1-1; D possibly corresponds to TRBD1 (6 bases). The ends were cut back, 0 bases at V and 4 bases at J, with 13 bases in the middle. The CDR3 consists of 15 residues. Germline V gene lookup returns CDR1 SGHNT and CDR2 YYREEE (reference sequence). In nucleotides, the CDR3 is TGTGCCAGCAGCTTGGGGACCAGGGGCGGCACTGAAGCTTTCTTT. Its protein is CASSLGTRGGTEAFF.

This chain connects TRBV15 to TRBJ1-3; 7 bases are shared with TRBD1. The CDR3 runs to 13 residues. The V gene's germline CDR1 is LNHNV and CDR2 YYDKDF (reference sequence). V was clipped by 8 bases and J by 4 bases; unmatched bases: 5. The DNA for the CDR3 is TGTGCCACCTCGACGGACAGGGGAAACACCATATATTTT. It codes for CATSTDRGNTIYF. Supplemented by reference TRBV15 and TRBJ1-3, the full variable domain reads DAMVIQNPRYQVTQFGKPVTLSCSQTLNHNVMYWYQQKSSQAPKLLFHYYDKDFNNEADTPDNFQSRRPNTSFCFLDIRSPGLGDTAMYLCATSTDRGNTIYFGEGSWLTVV.

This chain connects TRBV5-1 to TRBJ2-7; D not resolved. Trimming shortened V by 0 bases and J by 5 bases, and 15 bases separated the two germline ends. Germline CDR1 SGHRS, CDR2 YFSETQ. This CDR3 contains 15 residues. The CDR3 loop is CASSLVDSQLHEQYF. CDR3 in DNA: TGCGCCAGCAGCTTGGTCGACTCGCAGCTCCACGAGCAGTACTTC.

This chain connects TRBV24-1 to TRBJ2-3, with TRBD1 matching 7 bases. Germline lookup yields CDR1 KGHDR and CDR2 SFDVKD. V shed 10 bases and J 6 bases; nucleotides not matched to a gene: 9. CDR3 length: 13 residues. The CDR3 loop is CATSKRGPDTQYF. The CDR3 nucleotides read TGTGCCACGAGTAAAAGGGGGCCGGATACGCAGTATTTT.

CDR3 amino acids: CATGQIYNSPLHF. CDR3 nucleotide sequence: TGTGCCACTGGACAGATTTATAATTCACCCCTCCACTTT. This sequence joins TRBV6-5 and TRBJ1-6; D may be TRBD1 (6 bases). Trimming removed 10 bases at V and 4 bases at J, with 11 bases between. In germline, CDR1 is MNHEY, CDR2 SVGAGI. This CDR3 spans 13 amino acids.

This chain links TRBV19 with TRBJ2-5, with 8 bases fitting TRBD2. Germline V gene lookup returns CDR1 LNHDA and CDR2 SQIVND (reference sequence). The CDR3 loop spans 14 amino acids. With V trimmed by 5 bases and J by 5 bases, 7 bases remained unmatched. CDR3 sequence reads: CASSSTGGPETQYF. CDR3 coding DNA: TGTGCCAGTAGTTCAACGGGAGGGCCGGAGACCCAGTACTTC.

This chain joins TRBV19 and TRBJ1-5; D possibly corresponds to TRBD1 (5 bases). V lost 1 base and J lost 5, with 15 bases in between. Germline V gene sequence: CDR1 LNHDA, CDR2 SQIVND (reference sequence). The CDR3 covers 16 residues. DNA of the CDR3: TGTGCCAGTAGTATAGTTCGCGAGGACAACTATCAGCCCCAGCATTTT. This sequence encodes CASSIVREDNYQPQHF. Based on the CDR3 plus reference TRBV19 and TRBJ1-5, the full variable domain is DGGITQSPKYLFRKEGQNVTLSCEQNLNHDAMYWYRQDPGQGLRLIYYSQIVNDFQKGDIAEGYSVSREKKESFPLTVTSAQKNPTAFYLCASSIVREDNYQPQHFGDGTRLSIL.

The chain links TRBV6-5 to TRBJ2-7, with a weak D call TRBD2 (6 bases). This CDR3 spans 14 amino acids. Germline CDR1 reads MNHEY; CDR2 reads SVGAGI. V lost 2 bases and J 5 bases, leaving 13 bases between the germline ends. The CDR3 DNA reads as TGTGCCAGCAGTTACATCGGAGGGGCGAACGAGCAGTACTTC. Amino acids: CASSYIGGANEQYF.

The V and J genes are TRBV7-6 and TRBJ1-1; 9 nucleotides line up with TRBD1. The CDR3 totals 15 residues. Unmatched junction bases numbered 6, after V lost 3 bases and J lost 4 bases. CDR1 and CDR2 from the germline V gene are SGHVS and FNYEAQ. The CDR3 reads CASSFGTGKGTEAFF. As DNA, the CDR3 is TGTGCCAGCAGCTTCGGGACAGGGAAGGGCACTGAAGCTTTCTTT.

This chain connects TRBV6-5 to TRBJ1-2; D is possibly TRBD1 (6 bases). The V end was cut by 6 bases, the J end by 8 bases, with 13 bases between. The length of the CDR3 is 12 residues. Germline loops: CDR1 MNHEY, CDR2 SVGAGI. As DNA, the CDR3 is TGTGCCAGCAGCTCAGGGGATTGGGGCTACACCTTC. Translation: CASSSGDWGYTF.

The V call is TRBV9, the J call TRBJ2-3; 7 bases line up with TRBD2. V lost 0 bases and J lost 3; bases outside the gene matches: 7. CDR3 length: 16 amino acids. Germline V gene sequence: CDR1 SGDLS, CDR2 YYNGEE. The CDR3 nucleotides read TGTGCCAGCAGCGTAGAGGGCGGGAGTGGAACAGATACGCAGTATTTT. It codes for CASSVEGGSGTDTQYF.

The CDR3 coding sequence is TGTGCCAGTAGTCGGGGGGATCCGAACACTGAAGCTTTCTTT. Its protein is CASSRGDPNTEAFF. The chain has TRBV19 and TRBJ1-1; D possibly corresponds to TRBD1 (5 bases). This CDR3 has 14 amino acids. V gave up 5 bases and J gave up 1 base, with 11 bases separating them. Germline CDR1 reads LNHDA; CDR2 reads SQIVND (reference sequence).

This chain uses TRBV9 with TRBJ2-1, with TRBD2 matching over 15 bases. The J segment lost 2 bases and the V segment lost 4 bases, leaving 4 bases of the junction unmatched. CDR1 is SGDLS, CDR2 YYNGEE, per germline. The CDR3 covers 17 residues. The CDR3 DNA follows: TGTGCCAGCAGCCCGCGGACTAGCGGGGGGGCCTACAATGAGCAGTTCTTC. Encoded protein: CASSPRTSGGAYNEQFF.